The T cell receptor beta chain described here comes from a study of blood T cells in healthy people across ages. The second PCR ran roughly 7 to 12 cycles with a sample-barcoded 5' primer and J-beta primers. TCRdb reprocessed the 5' RACE reads with MiXCR, giving one entry per CDR3 protein. The sample holds roughly 1.4 million distinct CDR3 sequences; around 55% are singletons and the top ten take 6.5% to 8.5%. Trimming stripped 7 bases from V and 2 bases from J, with 11 bases between. This CDR3 has 13 amino acids. CDR1 SQVTM and CDR2 ANQGSEA come from the germline V gene. This TCR derives from a man between 18 and 35 years old in good health. The chain carries TRBV29-1 and TRBJ2-2; D unclear. The material sequenced was blood. DNA for the CDR3: TGCAGCGGTCAGATATCCAACACCGGGGAGCTGTTTTTT. Its translation: CSGQISNTGELFF.